This TCR beta chain was sequenced in a study of blood T cell repertoires in COVID-19. Study in general: Whether acute or convalescent, the COVID-19 samples came from the United States, Italy and Spain.

The V gene end was trimmed by 0 bases and the J gene end by 6 bases; junction bases not matched to a gene: 5. In germline, CDR1 is GTSNPN, CDR2 SVGIG (reference sequence). The CDR3 contains 14 residues. Libraries were prepared by immunoSEQ multiplex PCR; TCRdb keeps only in-frame clonotypes and omits some of them. The top ten hold approximately 2.6% of the sample, which has approximately 210,000 clones, less than 85% seen once. Sequencing input: peripheral blood. This receptor was obtained from a woman between 65 and 79 years old with active or convalescent COVID-19. V and J are TRBV30 and TRBJ1-2, with 9 bases matching TRBD1. CDR3 in amino acids: CAWSVRWTGDGYTF. The CDR3 bases are TGTGCCTGGAGTGTACGGTGGACAGGGGATGGCTACACCTTC. Using reference TRBV30 and TRBJ1-2 for the parts outside the CDR3, the full variable domain is SQTIHQWPATLVQPVGSPLSLECTVEGTSNPNLYWYRQAAGRGLQLLFYSVGIGQISSEVPQNLSASRPQDRQFILSSKKLLLSDSGFYLCAWSVRWTGDGYTFGSGTRLTVV.